Listed below are T cell receptor beta chains from one sample, sequenced in a study of CD8 T cells in ankylosing spondylitis. Each CDR3 protein gets one entry after TCRdb re-called the 5' RACE reads with MiXCR. The table lists about 130,000 distinct CDR3 sequences, roughly 8.8% of them singletons. Material for sequencing was blood, either unsorted or a sorted T cell fraction (not recorded which). The receptors derive from a male donor with ankylosing spondylitis or in good health (not recorded which). Each CDR3 is given with its conserved first and last residue. A D gene is named only where the DNA matches it firmly. Only part of the rows carry a size: once, few, many, or a class if the clone is expanded.

cdr3_nt cdr3_aa v_call clone_size d_call j_call
TGCGCCAGCAGCTTGCCAGGGACGGGAGGCTACACCTTC CASSLPGTGGYTF TRBV5-1 many - TRBJ1-2
TGTGCCAGTGCGGGGCAGGGAGGAAACATTCAGTACTTC CASAGQGGNIQYF TRBV6-6 many - TRBJ2-4
TGCGCCAGCAGCTTGGAGGCGGGAGATTGGAATGAGCAGTTCTTC CASSLEAGDWNEQFF TRBV5-1 many TRBD2 TRBJ2-1
TGTGCCAGCAGTTACTCGAATCATAACACCGGGGAGCTGTTTTTT CASSYSNHNTGELFF TRBV6-5 many - TRBJ2-2
TGCGCCAGCAGCCCCGGGGACAGGGACACCGGGGAGCTGTTTTTT CASSPGDRDTGELFF TRBV5-1 many TRBD1 TRBJ2-2
TGCGCCAGCAGCCGGGAGGGCGGGAGAGGGACAGATACGCAGTATTTT CASSREGGRGTDTQYF TRBV4-3 many TRBD2 TRBJ2-3
TGTGCCAGCAGCCTCTATTCCACTCCAATAAGCGGGGTTTCCTACGAGCAGTACTTC CASSLYSTPISGVSYEQYF TRBV4-2 few TRBD2 TRBJ2-7
TGTGCCAGCAGTTTAGGTTCCCAGGGGCTGGGTGAAAAACTGTTTTTT CASSLGSQGLGEKLFF TRBV12-3/TRBV12-4 - - TRBJ1-4
TGTGCCAGCAGTTTACGCGGGGCTGAGCAGTTCTTC CASSLRGAEQFF TRBV28 many - TRBJ2-1
TGCAGTGCGATGCCGGGACAGGGCTTCTCGTACAATGAGCAGTTCTTC CSAMPGQGFSYNEQFF TRBV20-1 few TRBD1 TRBJ2-1
TGCAGTGGTAGGGGTGGGAGGGCCCAAGAGACCCAGTACTTC CSGRGGRAQETQYF TRBV20-1 - TRBD2 TRBJ2-5
TGCAGTGCTAAAGGTCGGGTGGGGAATGAGCAGTTCTTC CSAKGRVGNEQFF TRBV20-1 many - TRBJ2-1
TGTGCCAGCAGCCGGCCGGACAAAACCTACGAGCAGTACTTC CASSRPDKTYEQYF TRBV7-9 - - TRBJ2-7
TGTGCCAGCTCAACGGGACAGGGTGGTTTGGACGAGCAGTACTTC CASSTGQGGLDEQYF TRBV18 - TRBD1 TRBJ2-7
TGTGCCAGCAGCGTATCAGGACCCTCCTCTGGGTATGAGCAGTTCTTC CASSVSGPSSGYEQFF TRBV9 - - TRBJ2-1
TGTGCCAGTAGTACCCGGGACTTTACCGGGGAGCTGTTTTTT CASSTRDFTGELFF TRBV19 many - TRBJ2-2
TGCAGTGCTAGCCAGGGGGCGGGATGGACTGAAGCTTTCTTT CSASQGAGWTEAFF TRBV20-1 many TRBD1 TRBJ1-1
TGCAGTGCTAGAAGCAGGGCCAGCTCCTACAATGAGCAGTTCTTC CSARSRASSYNEQFF TRBV20-1 many - TRBJ2-1
TGCAGTGCGAGACTAGCGGGAGGGAACGGCGAGCAGTACTTC CSARLAGGNGEQYF TRBV20-1 - TRBD2 TRBJ2-7
TGCAGTGCTCCCGAATGGGCTAGCGGGACCTACGAGCAGTACTTC CSAPEWASGTYEQYF TRBV20-1 many TRBD2 TRBJ2-7
TGTGCCATCAGTTTCAGGACCAGAAGCTCCTACAATGAGCAGTTCTTC CAISFRTRSSYNEQFF TRBV12-3/TRBV12-4 many - TRBJ2-1
TGTGCCAGCAGATACCGGGACTCTTATAATTCACCCCTCCACTTT CASRYRDSYNSPLHF TRBV5-8 many - TRBJ1-6
TGTGCCAGCAGTTACAGGGCAGAGACCCAGTACTTC CASSYRAETQYF TRBV6-2/TRBV6-3 many - TRBJ2-5
TGTGCCAGCAGCTTAGCGAACCTTCAGCCCCAGCATTTT CASSLANLQPQHF TRBV7-8 - - TRBJ1-5
TGCGCCAGCAGCTTGAGCCGACCGAACACTGAAGCTTTCTTT CASSLSRPNTEAFF TRBV5-1 many - TRBJ1-1
TGCAGCGTTGAATTCGGGGAGACCCAGTACTTC CSVEFGETQYF TRBV29-1 many - TRBJ2-5
TGTGCCAGCAGCTTCCGGGGATGGGAAGATACGCAGTATTTT CASSFRGWEDTQYF TRBV5-6 - - TRBJ2-3
TGTGCCACCAGCAGAGGGTGGCTAGCGGGAGCTGGATCCTACAATGAGCAGTTCTTC CATSRGWLAGAGSYNEQFF TRBV15 many TRBD2 TRBJ2-1
TGCAGTGCTAGCCCAGCGGGAACCTCTGGTCGCGAGCAGTTCTTC CSASPAGTSGREQFF TRBV20-1 many TRBD2 TRBJ2-1
TGTGCCAGCAGTTACTCTCCGGGAGGGCTGAAAGAGACCCAGTACTTC CASSYSPGGLKETQYF TRBV6-5 many TRBD2 TRBJ2-5
TGTGCCAGCAGCCAAGTTGGGGCTAGCGGGAGGGCCCGGTTCTTC CASSQVGASGRARFF TRBV14 few TRBD2 TRBJ2-1
TGCAGTGCTATTCCCGGGACAGGGGACACTGAAGCTTTCTTT CSAIPGTGDTEAFF TRBV20-1 - TRBD1 TRBJ1-1
TGTGCCAGCAGTCCCCTCCGGTCTCTTGGGGCAGAGACCCAGTACTTC CASSPLRSLGAETQYF TRBV12-3/TRBV12-4 few - TRBJ2-5
TGCAGCGTTGAAACGGTCCGACCTTCTTGGACAGGGAGTCGGAACACTGAAGCTTTCTTT CSVETVRPSWTGSRNTEAFF TRBV29-1 many TRBD1 TRBJ1-1
TGTGCCACCCCGCCTGACCAGCACGCGGTGGGCTCCTACAATGAGCAGTTCTTC CATPPDQHAVGSYNEQFF TRBV24-1 many - TRBJ2-1
TGCGCCAGCAGCCAGGGACTAGCGGGAGTAGATACGCAGTATTTT CASSQGLAGVDTQYF TRBV4-3 many TRBD2 TRBJ2-3
TGTGCCAGCAGCATAAGGACTAGCGGGATAAGGCAGTACTTC CASSIRTSGIRQYF TRBV5-6 many TRBD2 TRBJ2-7
TGTGCCAGCAGCGTAGCGGGTCAAGAGACCCAGTACTTC CASSVAGQETQYF TRBV9 few - TRBJ2-5
TGCAGTGCTACTCGACAGGTTTCGAACACTGAAGCTTTCTTT CSATRQVSNTEAFF TRBV20-1 many - TRBJ1-1
TGTGCCAGCAGTCTCGCAGGGTTTCAGCCCCAGCATTTT CASSLAGFQPQHF TRBV12-3/TRBV12-4 many - TRBJ1-5
TGTGCCAGCAGCTTAGCGGCCCCTGTTCAAAGGGCAGATACGCAGTATTTT CASSLAAPVQRADTQYF TRBV7-2 many - TRBJ2-3
TGTGCCACCAGCAGAGATTTTGACTCGTACTACAATGAGCAGTTCTTC CATSRDFDSYYNEQFF TRBV15 - - TRBJ2-1
TGTGCCAGCATGGCAAGAAACGACAATGAGCAGTTCTTC CASMARNDNEQFF TRBV12-3/TRBV12-4 - - TRBJ2-1
TGTGCCACCAGTGATCCTAACGCTGGGTTCGTCTACGAGCAGTACTTC CATSDPNAGFVYEQYF TRBV24-1 few - TRBJ2-7
TGCAGCGTGGGTCGGGGACAGGGCTACGAGCAGTACTTC CSVGRGQGYEQYF TRBV29-1 once TRBD1 TRBJ2-7
TGTGCCAGCAGCTCTAGCGGGAGGGCAGAAGATACGCAGTATTTT CASSSSGRAEDTQYF TRBV5-6 many TRBD2 TRBJ2-3
TGTGCCAGCATGGAGACGGGACTAGCGGCTTATGAGCAGTTCTTC CASMETGLAAYEQFF TRBV7-2 many TRBD2 TRBJ2-1
TGTGCCAGCAGTTGGGACACCGCAACCAAAAACATTCAGTACTTC CASSWDTATKNIQYF TRBV28 many - TRBJ2-4
TGCGCCAGCAGTTCCCGGGACATGAATGAAAAACTGTTTTTT CASSSRDMNEKLFF TRBV5-1 - - TRBJ1-4
TGCAGTGCCAGCTACTCTACGACTAATCAGCCCCAGCATTTT CSASYSTTNQPQHF TRBV20-1 many - TRBJ1-5
TGCAGCGTTAGAGAGGAAGGCTACACCTTC CSVREEGYTF TRBV29-1 - - TRBJ1-2
TGTGCCAGCAGCGTCCAGGGGCTCAACACTGAAGCTTTCTTT CASSVQGLNTEAFF TRBV21-1 few - TRBJ1-1
TGTGCCAGCAGCTTAGGTCCCGGGACTGGGCCGCGGACCCAGTACTTC CASSLGPGTGPRTQYF TRBV7-2 - - TRBJ2-5